These 21 T cell receptor beta chains originate from one sample sequenced in a study of T cell repertoires in cytomegalovirus infection. TCRdb reprocessed the reads via MiXCR and lists one record per CDR3 protein. Seen here are about 680,000 distinct CDR3 sequences, less than 25% observed once, and the top ten hold 8%. The sample consisted of CD8+ T cells from PBMCs. Source of these receptors: a human donor in good health (CMV status not recorded). Some clones in this sample may be carry-over from other donors' samples.

Many counts were recorded for this clonotype. The chain couples TRBV28 to TRBJ2-3; 7 bases line up with TRBD2. Germline values: CDR1 MDHEN, CDR2 SYDVKM. The CDR3 totals 16 residues. The trim removed 5 bases at V and 2 bases at J, leaving 10 bases unmatched. CDR3 residues: CASSAGEFPATDTQYF. The CDR3 nucleotides read TGTGCCAGCAGTGCGGGGGAATTCCCAGCCACAGATACGCAGTATTTT.

This chain's CDR3 is CASSGIDRGNYGYTF. Here the CDR3 DNA reads TGTGCCAGCAGCGGGATTGACAGGGGAAACTATGGCTACACCTTC. The rearrangement joins TRBV9 to TRBJ1-2, with 8 nucleotides matching TRBD1. The germline gives CDR1 SGDLS, CDR2 YYNGEE. The CDR3 has 15 amino acids. The J segment lost 2 bases and the V segment lost 3 bases, leaving 6 bases of the junction unmatched.

This clonotype was seen at least ten times. The rearrangement uses TRBV5-4 and TRBJ2-3; D remains ambiguous. The germline V gene encodes CDR1 SGHNT and CDR2 YYREEE (reference sequence). CDR3 size: 12 residues. Trimming removed 1 base at V and 4 bases at J, with 4 bases between. The CDR3 bases are TGTGCCAGCAGCTTGTATGCAGATACGCAGTATTTT. It specifies CASSLYADTQYF.

This clonotype was picked up a small number of times. The chain links TRBV7-9 to TRBJ1-2, with 9 positions matching TRBD1. Germline V lookup: CDR1 SEHNR, CDR2 FQNEAQ (reference sequence). The CDR3 is made up of 14 amino acids. V shed 0 bases and J 8 bases; nucleotides not matched to a gene: 4. DNA for the CDR3: TGTGCCAGCAGCTTAGCACAGGGGGCTGACGGCTACACCTTC. The encoded protein is CASSLAQGADGYTF.

This clonotype was counted many times. V is TRBV7-9 and J is TRBJ2-1; 10 bases line up with TRBD2. Germline lookup yields CDR1 SEHNR and CDR2 FQNEAQ (reference sequence). The CDR3 spans 16 residues. Germline trimming cut 3 bases from V and 12 bases from J; bases unmatched to any gene: 14. CDR3 loop: CASSFDSGGPLHVQFF. CDR3 nucleotides: TGTGCCAGCAGCTTTGATAGCGGGGGGCCCCTCCATGTGCAGTTCTTC.

The chain recombines TRBV4-1 with TRBJ2-7, with TRBD1 matching 9 bases. The ends lost 1 base at V and 6 bases at J; junction bases unmatched: 13. Germline values: CDR1 MGHRA, CDR2 YSYEKL. The CDR3 extends over 17 amino acids. In DNA form, the CDR3 reads TGCGCCAGCAGCCAAGCACCTGGGACAGGGAGCCCTCCCGAGCAGTACTTC. Protein sequence: CASSQAPGTGSPPEQYF.

This clonotype appeared once. V and J are TRBV25-1 and TRBJ1-1, with no clear D. The CDR3 extends over 13 amino acids. Trimming stripped 2 bases from V and 3 bases from J, with 7 bases between. Germline CDR1 reads MGHDK; CDR2 reads SYGVNS. CDR3 residues: CASSEDNYTEAFF. The CDR3, as DNA: TGTGCCAGCAGTGAAGACAATTACACTGAAGCTTTCTTT.

This clonotype was recorded many times. In DNA form, the CDR3 reads TGTGCCAGCAGCCAGCCAGAGGGGGCCTACGAGCAGTACTTC. Translation gives CASSQPEGAYEQYF. This chain links TRBV7-9 with TRBJ2-7, with D perhaps TRBD1 (6 bases). Germline V gene data show CDR1 as SEHNR and CDR2 as FQNEAQ (reference sequence). V lost 5 bases, J lost 2 bases, and 13 bases lay in between. This CDR3 has 14 amino acids.

This chain joins TRBV28 and TRBJ2-7; 9 nucleotides agree with TRBD1. Germline CDR1 and CDR2: MDHEN and SYDVKM. The CDR3 spans 14 residues. The V gene end was trimmed by 4 bases and the J gene end by 4 bases; junction bases not matched to a gene: 5. The CDR3 region is CASSYRTGVYEQYV. CDR3 DNA: TGTGCCAGCAGTTACAGGACAGGGGTTTACGAGCAGTACGTC.

This clonotype appeared many times. This sequence joins TRBV12-3 or TRBV12-4 and TRBJ1-5; TRBD1 might be the D (6 bases). V dropped 2 bases and J dropped 10 bases, with 15 bases sitting between them. The CDR3 sequence is 14 residues long. The CDR3 sequence: CASSLRQVGTPQHF. The CDR3 DNA follows: TGTGCCAGCAGTTTAAGACAGGTGGGGACACCCCAGCATTTT.

This clonotype has ten or more counts. This chain connects TRBV20-1 to TRBJ1-2; 8 bases agree with TRBD1. J gave up 6 bases and V 0 bases, and 9 bases lay outside the gene matches. The CDR3 sequence is 15 residues long. Germline V gives CDR1 DFQATT, CDR2 SNEGSKA (reference sequence). Here the CDR3 DNA reads TGCAGTGCTAGAGATAACACCAGGGGGCTGGATGGCTACACCTTC. It codes for CSARDNTRGLDGYTF.

The rearrangement joins TRBV3-1 to TRBJ1-1, with D tentatively TRBD1 (5 bases). CDR3 length equals 15 residues. Germline V gives CDR1 LGHDT, CDR2 YNNKEL (reference sequence). The V end was cut by 1 base, the J end by 3 bases, with 12 bases between. This chain's CDR3 is CASSQAKGRDTEAFF. CDR3 sequence (DNA): TGTGCCAGCAGCCAAGCTAAGGGCAGGGACACTGAAGCTTTCTTT.

The V gene is TRBV5-1, the J gene TRBJ2-1; 9 nucleotides match TRBD1. This CDR3 comprises 16 residues. In germline, CDR1 is SGHRS, CDR2 YFSETQ. V was clipped by 4 bases and J by 6 bases; unmatched bases: 11. The CDR3 DNA reads TGCGCCAGCAGCGGGGAGGACAGGGGAGTACCCAATGAGCAGTTCTTC. This encodes CASSGEDRGVPNEQFF.

The rearrangement uses TRBV5-1 and TRBJ1-2; D might be TRBD1 (6 bases). Per germline, CDR1 SGHRS and CDR2 YFSETQ. The germline V and J ends were trimmed by 0 bases and 8 bases, with 14 bases remaining between them. The CDR3 spans 14 residues. The chain's CDR3 is CASSLAGTTYGYTF. The CDR3 bases are TGCGCCAGCAGCTTGGCAGGGACAACCTACGGCTACACCTTC.

This clonotype has just a few counts. The V and J genes are TRBV6-2 or TRBV6-3 and TRBJ2-1; 8 bases align to TRBD2. V lost 0 bases to trimming and J lost 10 bases; unmatched junction nucleotides: 5. The CDR3 runs to 14 residues. Germline loops: CDR1 MNHEY, CDR2 SVGEGT. CDR3 in DNA: TGTGCCAGCAGTTACTCGCGGGCTAGCGGGGAGCAGTTCTTC. This gives the protein CASSYSRASGEQFF.

This clonotype showed up many times. This rearrangement joins TRBV7-9 to TRBJ2-2, with TRBD2 as a possible D gene (5 bases). The CDR3 runs 14 residues. V lost 1 base to trimming and J lost 7 bases, with 10 bases between them. Germline V gives CDR1 SEHNR, CDR2 FQNEAQ (reference sequence). CDR3 residues: CASSLVDEGGELFF. The CDR3 nucleotides are TGTGCCAGCAGCTTAGTGGACGAGGGCGGGGAGCTGTTTTTT. The full variable domain, with the rest looked up from reference TRBV7-9 and TRBJ2-2, is DTGVSQNPRHKITKRGQNVTFRCDPISEHNRLYWYRQTLGQGPEFLTYFQNEAQLEKSRLLSDRFSAERPKGSFSTLEIQRTEQGDSAMYLCASSLVDEGGELFFGEGSRLTVL.

This chain uses TRBV7-9 with TRBJ1-1; 7 nucleotides agree with TRBD1. CDR3 length equals 14 residues. With 5 bases clipped from V and 5 bases from J, the junction kept 8 bases outside the gene matches. Germline CDR1 is SEHNR and CDR2 is FQNEAQ (reference sequence). CDR3 in amino acids: CASSMNRGDTEAFF. In DNA form, the CDR3 reads TGTGCCAGCAGCATGAACAGGGGTGATACTGAAGCTTTCTTT.

The rearrangement joins TRBV6-6 to TRBJ2-7; a weak D match, TRBD2 (5 bases). Looked up from germline, CDR1 is MNHNY and CDR2 is SVGAGI (reference sequence). The CDR3 has 13 residues. The V end lost 4 bases, the J end lost 6 bases, and 13 bases lay between the germline ends. CDR3 coding DNA: TGTGCCAGCAGTTCCAAGGGCGGGTTCGAGCAGTACGTC. Its protein is CASSSKGGFEQYV.

To note about this clonotype: A much larger clone differs by one base, so this may be a read error. The V call is TRBV6-5, the J call TRBJ2-2; D not certain. Germline loops: CDR1 MNHEY, CDR2 SVGAGI. The CDR3 has 13 amino acids. Trimming took 7 bases from V and 3 from J, leaving 9 bases between them. This chain's CDR3 is CASNPADTGELFF. For the CDR3, the DNA is TGTGCCAGCAACCCAGCCGACACCGGGGAGCTGTTTTTT.

The rearrangement joins TRBV14 to TRBJ1-6; 9 nucleotides line up with TRBD1. The CDR3 consists of 17 residues. J was trimmed by 10 bases and V by 3 bases; bases with no gene match: 13. The V gene's germline CDR1 is SGHDN and CDR2 FVKESK. The CDR3 region is CASSQESTGGRRSPLHF. CDR3 bases: TGTGCCAGCAGCCAGGAATCGACAGGGGGACGACGATCACCCCTCCACTTT.

This clonotype was observed a few times. The rearrangement joins TRBV6-6 to TRBJ1-6, with 7 bases fitting TRBD1. Per the germline V gene, CDR1 is MNHNY and CDR2 is SVGAGI (reference sequence). CDR3 size: 15 residues. Trimming removed 10 bases from V and 5 bases from J; junction bases left unmatched: 11. The CDR3, as DNA: TGTGCCACCAATCCCGGGACAGCCAATAATTCACCCCTCCACTTT. Translating gives CATNPGTANNSPLHF.